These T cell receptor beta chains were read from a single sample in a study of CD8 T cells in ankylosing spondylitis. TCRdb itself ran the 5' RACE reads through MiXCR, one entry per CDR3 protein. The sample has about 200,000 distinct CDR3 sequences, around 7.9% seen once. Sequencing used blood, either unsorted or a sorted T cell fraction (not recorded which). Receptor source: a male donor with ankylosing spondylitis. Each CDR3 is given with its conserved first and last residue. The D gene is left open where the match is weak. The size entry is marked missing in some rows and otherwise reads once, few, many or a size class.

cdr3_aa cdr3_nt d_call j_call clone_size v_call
CASRFSGDLEQYF TGTGCCAGCAGATTTAGTGGGGACCTCGAGCAGTACTTC . TRBJ2-7 many TRBV27
CSVLLAGDSYEQYF TGCAGCGTCTTACTAGCGGGGGACTCCTACGAGCAGTACTTC TRBD2 TRBJ2-7 many TRBV29-1
CASSLDGTGTEAFF TGCGCCAGCAGCTTGGATGGGACAGGCACTGAAGCTTTCTTT TRBD1 TRBJ1-1 . TRBV5-1
CASSLGQPYTQYF TGTGCCAGCAGTTTAGGGCAGCCCTATACGCAGTATTTT . TRBJ2-3 many TRBV27
CASSQGPESSYEQYF TGTGCCAGCAGCCAAGGTCCCGAAAGCTCCTACGAGCAGTACTTC . TRBJ2-7 few TRBV16
CASSALRTVGIQYF TGTGCCAGCAGCGCCCTGAGAACGGTGGGCATTCAGTACTTC . TRBJ2-4 many TRBV6-1
CASSFGGGRGEQFF TGTGCCAGCAGCTTTGGCGGGGGCCGAGGAGAGCAGTTCTTC . TRBJ2-1 many TRBV5-6
CASSPRTGEHTEAFF TGTGCCAGCAGCCCCAGGACAGGGGAACATACTGAAGCTTTCTTT TRBD1 TRBJ1-1 . TRBV7-9
CASSYAGLPYEQYF TGTGCCAGCAGTTACGCCGGACTTCCCTACGAGCAGTACTTC . TRBJ2-7 . TRBV6-5
CASSWGPTVEQYF TGTGCCAGCAGCTGGGGTCCCACGGTCGAGCAGTACTTC . TRBJ2-7 few TRBV5-6
CASRRDRDPEQYF TGTGCCAGCAGACGAGACAGGGACCCCGAGCAGTACTTC TRBD1 TRBJ2-7 . TRBV27
CSATSGRLSTQYF TGCAGCGCGACTAGCGGGAGACTTAGTACGCAGTATTTT TRBD2 TRBJ2-3 many TRBV29-1
CASSVLAGNTGELFF TGTGCCAGCAGTGTGCTAGCGGGAAACACCGGGGAGCTGTTTTTT TRBD2 TRBJ2-2 many TRBV6-1
CASSPPRDAYEQYF TGTGCCAGCAGCCCCCCTCGGGACGCCTACGAGCAGTACTTC . TRBJ2-7 many TRBV7-9
CASSQGTGGYGYTF TGTGCCAGCAGCCAAGGAACAGGGGGCTATGGCTACACCTTC TRBD1 TRBJ1-2 few TRBV3-1
CASSFLPSRELFF TGTGCCAGCAGTTTCCTCCCTAGCCGGGAGCTGTTTTTT . TRBJ2-2 . TRBV12-3/TRBV12-4
CASSLSHNEQFF TGTGCCAGCAGCTTATCACACAATGAGCAGTTCTTC . TRBJ2-1 many TRBV7-9
CASSLPGRGTEAFF TGTGCCAGCAGCTTACCAGGGAGGGGTACTGAAGCTTTCTTT . TRBJ1-1 many TRBV7-9
CSVENYNEQFF TGCAGCGTTGAGAACTACAATGAGCAGTTCTTC . TRBJ2-1 many TRBV29-1
CASSLLRGAIVYGYTF TGTGCCAGCAGCTTATTGCGGGGGGCGATTGTTTATGGCTACACCTTC . TRBJ1-2 few TRBV7-8
CASSSPGRGRPQHF TGTGCCAGCAGTTCTCCGGGCCGCGGGCGGCCCCAGCATTTT . TRBJ1-5 many TRBV6-2/TRBV6-3
CASSSPGQGETQYF TGTGCCAGCAGTTCCCCGGGACAGGGGGAGACCCAGTACTTC TRBD1 TRBJ2-5 many TRBV27
CASSQEGVGVSTDTQYF TGTGCCAGCAGCCAAGAGGGGGTGGGGGTGAGCACAGATACGCAGTATTTT . TRBJ2-3 few TRBV4-2